One and the same sample provided the 15 T cell receptor beta chains below, sequenced in a study of vaccination and CD4 T cells after COVID-19. Sequenced with the Oncomine TCR Beta short-read assay was DNA taken from cultured CD4+ T cells. Each CDR3 protein is one row after TCRdb ran MiXCR on the PCR reads. This table holds about 19,000 distinct CDR3 sequences, around a third found once. Treatment meaning: roughly 10-day PBMC culture with coronavirus spike peptide pools or control peptides (ViraFEST assay). Their target antigens are unknown. Specimen: cultured CD4+ T cells from blood. These receptors were taken from a human donor with COVID-19.

The chain couples TRBV5-1 to TRBJ1-6; maybe TRBD1 (5 bases). Trimming shortened V by 5 bases and J by 7 bases, and 16 bases separated the two germline ends. Germline CDR1 and CDR2: SGHRS and YFSETQ. This CDR3 spans 15 amino acids. CDR3 sequence: CASRNGAQGNSPLHF. The CDR3 DNA reads TGCGCCAGCAGGAATGGGGCTCAGGGAAATTCACCCCTCCACTTT.

The chain is built from TRBV11-2 and TRBJ2-2; no clear D. Per germline, CDR1 SGHAT and CDR2 FQNNGV. Trimming took off 5 bases at V and 6 bases at J, with 13 bases between the two ends. There are 14 residues in the CDR3. CDR3 region: CASSPYAGSGELFF. The CDR3, as DNA: TGTGCCAGCAGCCCTTATGCTGGGTCCGGGGAGCTGTTTTTT.

This chain connects TRBV20-1 to TRBJ2-7; TRBD2 aligns across 14 bases. Per germline, CDR1 DFQATT and CDR2 SNEGSKA (reference sequence). Losses at the gene ends were 5 bases for V and 6 bases for J; bases not matched to a gene: 6. The CDR3 is made up of 14 amino acids. DNA of the CDR3: TGCAGTGCTGGGGGACTAGCGGGGGCGGGCGAGCAGTACTTC. As protein: CSAGGLAGAGEQYF.

The chain recombines TRBV5-4 with TRBJ2-5, with D tentatively TRBD2 (5 bases). Germline-derived CDR1 and CDR2 are SGHNT and YYREEE (reference sequence). This CDR3 is built from 12 residues. Between the trimmed V and J ends, which lost 6 bases and 10 bases, there was a span of 16 bases. Written as DNA, the CDR3 is TGTGCCAGCACCCATGAGAAGGAGGACCAGTACTTC. It encodes CASTHEKEDQYF. Full variable domain (missing parts from reference TRBV5-4 and TRBJ2-5): ETGVTQSPTHLIKTRGQQVTLRCSSQSGHNTVSWYQQALGQGPQFIFQYYREEENGRGNFPPRFSGLQFPNYSSELNVNALELDDSALYLCASTHEKEDQYFGPGTRLLVL.

This chain connects TRBV18 to TRBJ2-3; 14 nucleotides match TRBD2. Germline V gene sequence: CDR1 KGHSH, CDR2 LQKENI. The CDR3 loop spans 17 amino acids. Trimming cost V 2 bases and J 3 bases; bases outside gene matches: 4. For the CDR3, the DNA is TGTGCCAGCTCACCAGCCCGACTAGCGGGGGGGACAGATACGCAGTATTTT. Its translation: CASSPARLAGGTDTQYF. The complete variable domain, with remaining parts taken from reference TRBV18 and TRBJ2-3, reads NAGVMQNPRHLVRRRGQEARLRCSPMKGHSHVYWYRQLPEEGLKFMVYLQKENIIDESGMPKERFSAEFPKEGPSILRIQQVVRGDSAAYFCASSPARLAGGTDTQYFGPGTRLTVL.

This clonotype was seen only a few times. The CDR3 is CATLGASGYSNQPQHF. The CDR3 DNA is TGTGCCACATTAGGCGCTTCGGGTTATAGCAATCAGCCCCAGCATTTT. The genes are TRBV24-1 and TRBJ1-5; no firm D call. V was cut by 10 bases and J by 0 bases, with 18 bases left in between. This CDR3 comprises 16 residues. From germline, CDR1 is KGHDR and CDR2 SFDVKD.

A few counts support this clonotype. The chain joins TRBV7-2 to TRBJ1-1; no firm D call. Germline V gene lookup returns CDR1 SGHTA and CDR2 FQGNSA. This CDR3 comprises 16 residues. V shed 0 bases and J shed 4 bases, with 15 bases lying between them. This CDR3 reads CASSLAGSGLGTEAFF. Written as DNA, the CDR3 is TGTGCCAGCAGCTTAGCCGGTTCCGGGCTAGGCACTGAAGCTTTCTTT.

In this sample, this clonotype turned up a few times. The rearrangement links TRBV20-1 to TRBJ2-5; D unclear. V was trimmed by 4 bases and J by 3 bases, leaving 6 bases between them. The CDR3 runs to 11 residues. CDR1 and CDR2 (germline): DFQATT, SNEGSKA (reference sequence). The CDR3 nucleotides are TGCAGTGCTACACTAAAAGAGACCCAGTACTTC. Its translation is CSATLKETQYF.

This clonotype has just a few counts. The chain uses TRBV19 and TRBJ2-3; D unclear. V was pared by 2 bases and J by 1 base, with 10 bases between. Germline assignment: CDR1 LNHDA and CDR2 SQIVND (reference sequence). The CDR3 length is 15 residues. The CDR3 bases are TGTGCCAGTAGTATATCGGCCTACCGCACAGATACGCAGTATTTT. Amino acids: CASSISAYRTDTQYF.

The CDR3 region has the DNA TGTGCCAGCAGCCGGGACAGGGGAATAAATGAGCAGTTCTTC. Protein product: CASSRDRGINEQFF. V usage is TRBV11-3 and J usage is TRBJ2-1; 10 bases map to TRBD1. Germline V gene sequence: CDR1 SGHNT, CDR2 YENEEA. V lost 5 bases, J lost 7 bases, and 5 bases stayed unmatched. The CDR3 spans 14 residues.

In this sample, this clonotype turned up a few times. J is TRBJ2-2 and V is TRBV2; perhaps TRBD2 as D (5 bases). The CDR3 consists of 14 residues. Germline lookup yields CDR1 SNHLY and CDR2 FYNNEI. V was cut by 6 bases and J by 3 bases, with 11 bases left in between. CDR3 DNA: TGTGCCAGCAGACAGACGAGGGACACCGGGGAGCTGTTTTTT. Amino acid sequence: CASRQTRDTGELFF.

The chain carries TRBV5-4 and TRBJ2-2; D unclear. The CDR3 has 12 amino acids. The V end was cut by 1 base, the J end by 7 bases, with 5 bases between. Per the germline V gene, CDR1 is SGHNT and CDR2 is YYREEE (reference sequence). CDR3 sequence: CASSLPGGELFF. DNA for the CDR3: TGTGCCAGCAGCTTGCCAGGCGGGGAGCTGTTTTTT. The full variable domain, with the rest looked up from reference TRBV5-4 and TRBJ2-2, is ETGVTQSPTHLIKTRGQQVTLRCSSQSGHNTVSWYQQALGQGPQFIFQYYREEENGRGNFPPRFSGLQFPNYSSELNVNALELDDSALYLCASSLPGGELFFGEGSRLTVL.

The table lists this clonotype with a few counts. V is TRBV19 and J is TRBJ2-3, with D possibly TRBD1 on 6 matching bases. CDR3 length: 13 amino acids. Trimming took off 3 bases at V and 6 bases at J, with 10 bases between the two ends. The germline V gene encodes CDR1 LNHDA and CDR2 SQIVND (reference sequence). CDR3 bases: TGTGCCAGTAGTATTGGGGGCATCGATACGCAGTATTTT. This sequence encodes CASSIGGIDTQYF.

The chain uses TRBV6-5 and TRBJ2-1, with 7 bases aligning to TRBD1. Germline V CDR1 and CDR2: MNHEY, SVGAGI. This CDR3 comprises 15 residues. Losses at the gene ends were 2 bases for V and 5 bases for J; bases not matched to a gene: 6. The CDR3 sequence is CASSYEGAEDNEQFF. CDR3 nucleotides: TGTGCCAGCAGTTACGAGGGGGCCGAGGACAATGAGCAGTTCTTC.

CDR3 in amino acids: CASSPTARYEQYF. The CDR3 DNA reads as TGTGCCAGCTCACCAACTGCCCGCTACGAGCAGTACTTC. The V and J genes are TRBV18 and TRBJ2-7; unclear D gene. The V and J ends lost 2 bases and 3 bases respectively, with 8 bases between them. The CDR3 spans 13 residues. Germline CDR1 reads KGHSH; CDR2 reads LQKENI. Using reference TRBV18 and TRBJ2-7 for the parts outside the CDR3, the full variable domain is NAGVMQNPRHLVRRRGQEARLRCSPMKGHSHVYWYRQLPEEGLKFMVYLQKENIIDESGMPKERFSAEFPKEGPSILRIQQVVRGDSAAYFCASSPTARYEQYFGPGTRLTVT.